This T cell receptor beta chain was observed in a study of patients and donors after allogeneic stem cell transplantation. MiXCR, run by TCRdb on the RT-PCR reads, gives a single entry per CDR3 protein. Found here are more than 55,000 distinct CDR3 sequences, 10% to 15% of them singletons; the top ten hold around 32%. This clonotype has at least ten counts. The CDR3 runs 14 residues. CDR1 SQVTM and CDR2 ANQGSEA come from the germline V gene. With 7 bases clipped from V and 7 bases from J, the junction kept 7 bases outside the gene matches. Sequencing was performed on blood, either unsorted or a sorted T cell fraction (not recorded which). The origin of this receptor is a human donor who was either an allogeneic HSCT recipient or a stem cell or donor lymphocyte infusion donor (not recorded which). It is not recorded whose cells these are; they may come from a transplant donor. The chain uses TRBV29-1 and TRBJ2-1; 13 bases align to TRBD2. The CDR3 bases are TGCAGCGCCCGGACTAGCGGGAGTGGTAATGAGCAGTTCTTC. Residues: CSARTSGSGNEQFF.